The present TCR beta chain was sequenced within a study of T cells in Graves' hyperthyroidism and ophthalmopathy. Template material for amplifying TCR beta CDR3 regions consisted of RNA transcripts. Primed by the HTBI set, a first-round RT-PCR was run on the TCR CDR3. TCRdb passed the multiplex PCR reads through MiXCR, listing each CDR3 protein once. Altogether a few hundred thousand distinct CDR3 sequences are present, over 45% being singletons, with the ten largest covering about two fifths. Study conclusions and caveats: The blood repertoire included most of the expanded thyroid clonotypes above 0.001. A model of 13 V-J features distinguished ophthalmopathy from stable hyperthyroidism. Model predictions of ophthalmopathy came a median around 6.5 months before onset.

CDR1 is SNHLY and CDR2 is FYNNEI in the germline V gene. Deletions cut 7 bases from V and 6 bases from J, with 3 bases between. The CDR3 consists of 10 residues. Remarks on this clonotype: The antigen remains undetermined.

This chain joins TRBV2 and TRBJ1-4; D gene uncertain. The sequencing input was peripheral blood or thyroid tissue (not recorded which). This TCR came from an adult woman with Graves' disease, either hyperthyroidism or ophthalmopathy (not recorded which). The CDR3 coding sequence is TGTGCCAGCATGCATGAAAAACTGTTTTTT. Translated: CASMHEKLFF.